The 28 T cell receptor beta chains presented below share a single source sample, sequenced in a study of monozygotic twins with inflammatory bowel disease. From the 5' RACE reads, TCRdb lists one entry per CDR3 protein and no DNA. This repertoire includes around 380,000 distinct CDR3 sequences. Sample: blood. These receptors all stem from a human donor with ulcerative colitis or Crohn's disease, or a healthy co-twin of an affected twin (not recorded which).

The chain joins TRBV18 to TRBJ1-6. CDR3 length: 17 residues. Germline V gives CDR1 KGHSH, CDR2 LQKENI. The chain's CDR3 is CASSPRASIGHNSPLHF. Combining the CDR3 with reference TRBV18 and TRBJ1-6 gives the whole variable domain NAGVMQNPRHLVRRRGQEARLRCSPMKGHSHVYWYRQLPEEGLKFMVYLQKENIIDESGMPKERFSAEFPKEGPSILRIQQVVRGDSAAYFCASSPRASIGHNSPLHFGNGTRLTVT.

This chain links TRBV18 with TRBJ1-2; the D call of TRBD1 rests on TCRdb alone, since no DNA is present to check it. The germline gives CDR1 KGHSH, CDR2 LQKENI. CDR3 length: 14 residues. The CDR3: CASSPQGQGYGYTF. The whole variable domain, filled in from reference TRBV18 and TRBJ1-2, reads NAGVMQNPRHLVRRRGQEARLRCSPMKGHSHVYWYRQLPEEGLKFMVYLQKENIIDESGMPKERFSAEFPKEGPSILRIQQVVRGDSAAYFCASSPQGQGYGYTFGSGTRLTVV.

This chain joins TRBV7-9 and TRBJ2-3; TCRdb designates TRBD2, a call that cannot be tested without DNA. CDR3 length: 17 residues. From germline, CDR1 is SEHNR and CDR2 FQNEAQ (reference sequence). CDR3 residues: CASSSTGTSGTADTQYF.

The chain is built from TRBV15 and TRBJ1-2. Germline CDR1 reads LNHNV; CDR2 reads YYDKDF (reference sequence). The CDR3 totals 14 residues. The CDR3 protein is CATSRDRGDSGYTF. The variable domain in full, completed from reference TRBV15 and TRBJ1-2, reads DAMVIQNPRYQVTQFGKPVTLSCSQTLNHNVMYWYQQKSSQAPKLLFHYYDKDFNNEADTPDNFQSRRPNTSFCFLDIRSPGLGDTAMYLCATSRDRGDSGYTFGSGTRLTVV.

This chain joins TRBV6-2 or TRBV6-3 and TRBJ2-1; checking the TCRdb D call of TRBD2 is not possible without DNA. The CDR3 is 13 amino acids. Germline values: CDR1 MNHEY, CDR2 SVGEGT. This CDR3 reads CASSSYGLYEQFF.

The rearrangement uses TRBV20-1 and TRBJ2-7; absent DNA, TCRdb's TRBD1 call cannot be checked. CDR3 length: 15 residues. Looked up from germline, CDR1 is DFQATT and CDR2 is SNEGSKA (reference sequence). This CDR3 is CSARPPGRGGYEQYF.

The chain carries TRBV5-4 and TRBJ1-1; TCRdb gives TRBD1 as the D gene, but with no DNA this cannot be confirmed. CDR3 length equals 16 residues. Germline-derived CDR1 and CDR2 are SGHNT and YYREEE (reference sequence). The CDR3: CASSMDHRAMNTEAFF. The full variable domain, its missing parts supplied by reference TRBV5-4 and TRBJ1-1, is ETGVTQSPTHLIKTRGQQVTLRCSSQSGHNTVSWYQQALGQGPQFIFQYYREEENGRGNFPPRFSGLQFPNYSSELNVNALELDDSALYLCASSMDHRAMNTEAFFGQGTRLTVV.

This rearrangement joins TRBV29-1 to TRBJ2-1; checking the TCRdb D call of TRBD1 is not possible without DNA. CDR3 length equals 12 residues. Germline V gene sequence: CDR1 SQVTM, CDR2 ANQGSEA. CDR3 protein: CSVRDRVAEQFF.

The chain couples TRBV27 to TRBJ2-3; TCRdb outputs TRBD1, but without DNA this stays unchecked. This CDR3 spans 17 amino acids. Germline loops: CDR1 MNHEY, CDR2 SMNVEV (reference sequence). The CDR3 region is CASSDLDWDLNSDTQYF.

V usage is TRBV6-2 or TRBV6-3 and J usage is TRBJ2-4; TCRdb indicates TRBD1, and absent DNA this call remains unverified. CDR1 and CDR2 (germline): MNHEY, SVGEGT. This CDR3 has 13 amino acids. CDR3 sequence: CASSPLYQNIQYF.

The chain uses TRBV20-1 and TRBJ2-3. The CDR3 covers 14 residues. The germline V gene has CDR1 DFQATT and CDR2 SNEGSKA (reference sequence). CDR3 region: CSAPENRGTDTQYF.

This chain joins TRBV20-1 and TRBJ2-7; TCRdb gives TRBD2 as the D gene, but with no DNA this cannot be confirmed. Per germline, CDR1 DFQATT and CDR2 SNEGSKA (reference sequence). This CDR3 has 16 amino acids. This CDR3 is CSTERARVGLPYEQYF.

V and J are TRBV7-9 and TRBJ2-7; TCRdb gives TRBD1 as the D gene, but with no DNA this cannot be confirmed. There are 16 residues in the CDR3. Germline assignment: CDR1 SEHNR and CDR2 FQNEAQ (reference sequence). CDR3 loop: CASSPPGGETRNEQYF.

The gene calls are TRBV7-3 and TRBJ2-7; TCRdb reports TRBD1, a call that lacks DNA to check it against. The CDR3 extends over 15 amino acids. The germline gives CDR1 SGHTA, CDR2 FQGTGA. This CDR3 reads CASSDYRGESYEQYF.

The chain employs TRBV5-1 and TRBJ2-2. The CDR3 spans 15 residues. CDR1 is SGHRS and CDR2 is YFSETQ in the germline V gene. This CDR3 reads CASSPSDGYTGELFF.

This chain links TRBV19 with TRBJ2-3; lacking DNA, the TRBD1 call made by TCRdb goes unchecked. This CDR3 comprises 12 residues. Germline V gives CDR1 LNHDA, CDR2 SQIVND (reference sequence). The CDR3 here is CASSSTLDTQYF.

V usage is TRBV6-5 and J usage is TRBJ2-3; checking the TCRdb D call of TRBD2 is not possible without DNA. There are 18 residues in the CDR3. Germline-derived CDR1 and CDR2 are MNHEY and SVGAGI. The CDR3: CASSYVPPGLAGADTQYF.

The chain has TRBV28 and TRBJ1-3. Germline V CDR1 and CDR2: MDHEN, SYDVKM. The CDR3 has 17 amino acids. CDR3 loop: CASSSLMRETSGNTIYF.

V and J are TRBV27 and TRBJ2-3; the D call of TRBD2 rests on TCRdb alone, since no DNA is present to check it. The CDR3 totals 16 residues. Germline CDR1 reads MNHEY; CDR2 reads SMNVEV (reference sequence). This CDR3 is CASSLLLARGLDTQYF.

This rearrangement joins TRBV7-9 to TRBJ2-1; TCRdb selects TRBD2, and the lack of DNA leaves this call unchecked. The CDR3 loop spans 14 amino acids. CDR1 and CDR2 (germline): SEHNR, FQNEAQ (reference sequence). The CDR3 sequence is CASSLQRESHEQFF.

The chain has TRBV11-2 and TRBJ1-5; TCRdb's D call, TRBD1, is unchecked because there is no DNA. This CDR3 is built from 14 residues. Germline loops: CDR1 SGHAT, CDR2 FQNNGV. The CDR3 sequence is CASSLATGGQPQHF.

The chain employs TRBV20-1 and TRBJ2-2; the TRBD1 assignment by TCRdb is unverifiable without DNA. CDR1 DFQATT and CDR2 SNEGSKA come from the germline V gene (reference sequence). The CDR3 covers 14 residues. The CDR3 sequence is CSADDSANTGELFF.

The CDR3 sequence is CASSFGTGADTQYF. The gene calls are TRBV12-3 or TRBV12-4 and TRBJ2-3; TCRdb reports TRBD1, a call that lacks DNA to check it against. The CDR3 extends over 14 amino acids.

The CDR3 loop reads CASALGPELYEQYF. The chain links TRBV4-1 to TRBJ2-7; TCRdb indicates TRBD1, and absent DNA this call remains unverified. Germline assignment: CDR1 MGHRA and CDR2 YSYEKL. This CDR3 has 14 residues.

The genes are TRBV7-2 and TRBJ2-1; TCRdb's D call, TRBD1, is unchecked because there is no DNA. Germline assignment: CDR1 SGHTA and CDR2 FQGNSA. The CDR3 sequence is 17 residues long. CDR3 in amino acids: CASSLSAASWGASEQFF.

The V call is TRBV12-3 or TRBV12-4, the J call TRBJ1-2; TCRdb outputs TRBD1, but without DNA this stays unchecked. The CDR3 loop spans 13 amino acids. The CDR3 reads CASGSGGGSGYTF.

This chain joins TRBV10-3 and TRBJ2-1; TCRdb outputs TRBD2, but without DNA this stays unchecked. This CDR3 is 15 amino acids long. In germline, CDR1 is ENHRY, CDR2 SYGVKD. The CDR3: CAISSLANPYNEQFF.

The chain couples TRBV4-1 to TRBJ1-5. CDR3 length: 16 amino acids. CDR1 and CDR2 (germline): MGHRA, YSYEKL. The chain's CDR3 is CASSQESVTSVKPQHF.